This T cell receptor (beta chain) stems from a study of blood T cell repertoires in COVID-19. Repertoires were generated with immunoSEQ multiplex PCR, while TCRdb's copy carries only in-frame clones and drops some. The data hold around 190,000 clones, with roughly 90% observed a single time. The length of the CDR3 is 14 residues. Germline lookup yields CDR1 SGHTS and CDR2 YDEGEE. Trimming took off 0 bases at V and 6 bases at J, with 13 bases between the two ends. Material for sequencing was PBMCs or T cells enriched from blood (not recorded which). The chain employs TRBV5-8 and TRBJ2-7; possibly TRBD2 for D (6 bases). The clonotype was recovered from a young man with acute COVID-19. CDR3 region: CASSLERGSAEQYF. The CDR3 coding sequence is TGTGCCAGCAGCTTGGAACGGGGGAGCGCCGAGCAGTACTTC.